What follows are 29 T cell receptor beta chains derived from one specimen sequenced in a study of human T cells and chemical hapten exposure. The time point is: pre-sensitization, week 0. Treatment in this sample: therapeutic diphenylcyclopropenone sensitization with weekly scalp DPC. From the RACE reads, TCRdb called clonotypes with MiXCR, one entry per CDR3 protein. This table holds around 350,000 distinct CDR3 sequences, over 5% found once. This specimen consisted of whole blood, obtained in connection with sensitization to the hapten diphenylcyclopropenone (DPC). The receptor source for this set is a woman younger than 35 with alopecia areata. Some clones in this sample may be carry-over from other donors' samples.

The chain uses TRBV15 and TRBJ1-3; D is ambiguous. The CDR3 spans 15 residues. Germline loops: CDR1 LNHNV, CDR2 YYDKDF (reference sequence). V lost 0 bases and J lost 8, with 14 bases in between. CDR3 nucleotides: TGTGCCACCAGCAGAGATCAGTGGGCGACGGACACCATATATTTT. Its translation: CATSRDQWATDTIYF.

The CDR3 DNA reads TGTGCCAGCTCACCACAGGCAGGGTTCGGCAATGAGCAGTTCTTC. Translation: CASSPQAGFGNEQFF. The genes are TRBV18 and TRBJ2-1; D is possibly TRBD1 (5 bases). V lost 1 base and J 6 bases, leaving 13 bases between the germline ends. The CDR3 length is 15 residues. Germline CDR1 KGHSH, CDR2 LQKENI.

The table lists this clonotype with many counts. The chain is built from TRBV18 and TRBJ1-4; D not resolved. V was trimmed by 8 bases and J by 4 bases, leaving 17 bases between them. Germline V lookup: CDR1 KGHSH, CDR2 LQKENI. The CDR3 loop spans 15 amino acids. The CDR3 nucleotides read TGTGCCAGCCGCTTGGATCTGTCCAGTAATGAAAAACTGTTTTTT. Translated: CASRLDLSSNEKLFF.

This clonotype was picked up many times. This chain connects TRBV5-1 to TRBJ2-2; a weak D match, TRBD1 (6 bases). From germline, CDR1 is SGHRS and CDR2 YFSETQ. V lost 4 bases to trimming and J lost 0 bases, with 10 bases between them. The CDR3 sequence is 15 residues long. The CDR3 protein is CASSPGTPNTGELFF. CDR3 bases: TGCGCCAGCAGCCCGGGGACACCGAACACCGGGGAGCTGTTTTTT.

Only a few counts were recorded for this clonotype. The chain recombines TRBV4-2 with TRBJ1-3; 7 nucleotides agree with TRBD1. The CDR3 totals 14 residues. The germline V gene encodes CDR1 LGHNA and CDR2 YNFKEQ. Trimming at V came to 6 bases and at J to 0 bases, leaving 2 bases not matched to a gene. The DNA of the CDR3 is TGTGCCAGCAGGGGACAGTTCTCTGGAAACACCATATATTTT. Translation gives CASRGQFSGNTIYF.

This clonotype was picked up many times. The chain links TRBV7-2 to TRBJ1-5; no firm D call. V gave up 5 bases and J gave up 7 bases, with 12 bases separating them. Germline V gene sequence: CDR1 SGHTA, CDR2 FQGNSA. There are 13 residues in the CDR3. The CDR3 loop reads CASSPYLAQPQHF. CDR3 coding DNA: TGTGCCAGCAGCCCTTACCTGGCGCAGCCCCAGCATTTT.

Ten or more counts support this clonotype. V usage is TRBV28 and J usage is TRBJ2-7, with a possible D match to TRBD2 (6 bases). This CDR3 region has 16 residues. V was trimmed by 5 bases and J by 4 bases, leaving 21 bases between them. The germline V gene has CDR1 MDHEN and CDR2 SYDVKM. CDR3 bases: TGTGCCAGCAGTCCCCCCGGCGGGATGGGGGTTTACGAGCAGTACTTC. This translates into CASSPPGGMGVYEQYF.

This clonotype was seen repeatedly, ten times or more. The V and J genes are TRBV12-3 or TRBV12-4 and TRBJ2-1; possible D gene TRBD1, 6 bases. V gave up 4 bases and J gave up 6 bases, with 16 bases separating them. CDR3 length: 15 residues. The CDR3: CASSSNSGTSNEQFF. In DNA form, the CDR3 reads TGTGCCAGCAGTTCCAACTCCGGGACATCCAATGAGCAGTTCTTC.

The sample holds a few counts of this clonotype. The V call is TRBV27, the J call TRBJ2-1, with D maybe TRBD1 (5 bases). Looked up from germline, CDR1 is MNHEY and CDR2 is SMNVEV (reference sequence). The germline V and J ends were trimmed by 3 bases and 10 bases, with 13 bases remaining between them. This CDR3 comprises 13 residues. CDR3 residues: CASSFEGASEQFF. The CDR3 nucleotides are TGTGCCAGCAGTTTTGAAGGGGCTTCGGAGCAGTTCTTC.

In this sample, this clonotype turned up many times. The rearrangement links TRBV28 to TRBJ2-5; 10 bases align to TRBD1. After removal of 5 bases from V and 5 bases from J, the junction contained 8 bases not matched to a gene. Germline loops: CDR1 MDHEN, CDR2 SYDVKM. CDR3 length: 15 amino acids. The CDR3 DNA reads TGTGCCAGCAGTCCAGGGACAGGGGATAGCGAGACCCAGTACTTC. Translating it yields CASSPGTGDSETQYF.

The genes are TRBV7-9 and TRBJ2-2; D remains unclear. The V end was cut by 0 bases, the J end by 5 bases, with 22 bases between. This CDR3 comprises 19 residues. Germline-derived CDR1 and CDR2 are SEHNR and FQNEAQ (reference sequence). The CDR3 loop is CASSLADRRGTVRTGELFF. CDR3 nucleotides: TGTGCCAGCAGCTTAGCGGATCGTCGAGGAACAGTTCGGACCGGGGAGCTGTTTTTT.

This clonotype was seen at least ten times. The chain carries TRBV20-1 and TRBJ2-4; tentative D call: TRBD1 (6 bases). The V end lost 3 bases, the J end lost 6 bases, and 15 bases lay between the germline ends. The CDR3 length is 14 residues. Germline V gene lookup returns CDR1 DFQATT and CDR2 SNEGSKA (reference sequence). This CDR3 reads CSASTGLGRNIQYF. The CDR3 DNA follows: TGCAGTGCTAGCACAGGGTTGGGCAGAAACATTCAGTACTTC.

CDR3 coding DNA: TGTGCCAGCAGAGGTCGGGGGGGTCTTTACAATGAGCAGTTCTTC. Protein product: CASRGRGGLYNEQFF. The chain has TRBV11-2 and TRBJ2-1; 8 positions match TRBD2. The ends lost 6 bases at V and 4 bases at J; junction bases unmatched: 8. Germline V gene lookup returns CDR1 SGHAT and CDR2 FQNNGV. The CDR3 contains 15 residues.

The chain joins TRBV3-1 to TRBJ1-2; 10 bases fit TRBD1. V gave up 3 bases and J gave up 4 bases; unmatched junction bases: 5. The CDR3 sequence is 15 residues long. Per germline, CDR1 LGHDT and CDR2 YNNKEL (reference sequence). CDR3 amino acids: CASSQIGTGAYGYTF. The DNA of the CDR3 is TGTGCCAGCAGCCAGATCGGGACAGGGGCCTATGGCTACACCTTC. The full variable domain, completed using reference TRBV3-1 and TRBJ1-2, is DTAVSQTPKYLVTQMGNDKSIKCEQNLGHDTMYWYKQDSKKFLKIMFSYNNKELIINETVPNRFSPKSPDKAHLNLHINSLELGDSAVYFCASSQIGTGAYGYTFGSGTRLTVV.

This clonotype has a handful of counts. This chain connects TRBV27 to TRBJ2-3; D is perhaps TRBD1 (5 bases). Germline lookup yields CDR1 MNHEY and CDR2 SMNVEV (reference sequence). V gave up 2 bases and J gave up 5 bases, with 14 bases separating them. The CDR3 extends over 15 amino acids. The CDR3 bases are TGTGCCAGCAGTTTACAGGGAATGAGGCAAGATACGCAGTATTTT. It encodes CASSLQGMRQDTQYF.

There are many counts of this clonotype. The chain uses TRBV27 and TRBJ2-7; D possibly corresponds to TRBD1 (5 bases). CDR3 length: 13 residues. CDR1 and CDR2 from the germline V gene are MNHEY and SMNVEV (reference sequence). Trimming stripped 2 bases from V and 2 bases from J, with 7 bases between. The CDR3 sequence: CASSLQGPYEQYF. For the CDR3, the DNA is TGTGCCAGCAGTTTACAGGGCCCCTACGAGCAGTACTTC.

Notes on this clonotype: The junction does not match germline at one end; this may be a read error. The V gene is TRBV28, the J gene TRBJ2-3; 9 positions agree with TRBD2. This CDR3 region has 15 residues. Germline lookup yields CDR1 MDHEN and CDR2 SYDVKM. The CDR3 sequence: CASISSGASTETQYF. The CDR3, as DNA: TGTGCCAGCATTTCTAGCGGGGCAAGCACAGAAACGCAGTATTTT.

This clonotype was counted at least ten times. In DNA form, the CDR3 reads TGCAGTGCTAGTCCCGTCGCGGGGTCCTCCTACAATGAGCAGTTCTTC. This sequence encodes CSASPVAGSSYNEQFF. This chain joins TRBV20-1 and TRBJ2-1; D possibly corresponds to TRBD2 (6 bases). Trimming took off 3 bases at V and 0 bases at J, with 15 bases between the two ends. Germline loops: CDR1 DFQATT, CDR2 SNEGSKA (reference sequence). This CDR3 spans 16 amino acids.

This clonotype was observed many times. The chain couples TRBV12-3 or TRBV12-4 to TRBJ2-3; TRBD2 matches 15 bases. This CDR3 has 18 residues. V was clipped by 6 bases and J by 0 bases; unmatched bases: 7. The CDR3 DNA reads TGTGCCAGCAGCACTGGGACTAGCGGGGGGCGTAGCACAGATACGCAGTATTTT. It translates to CASSTGTSGGRSTDTQYF.

The V call is TRBV20-1, the J call TRBJ1-5; a weak D match, TRBD1 (6 bases). V was pared by 1 base and J by 2 bases, with 12 bases between. This CDR3 is built from 15 residues. CDR1 and CDR2 from the germline V gene are DFQATT and SNEGSKA (reference sequence). The CDR3 coding sequence is TGCAGTGCTAGAGGGGCAGGGGCAGGCAATCAGCCCCAGCATTTT. Amino acid sequence: CSARGAGAGNQPQHF.

This clonotype came up many times. The chain couples TRBV29-1 to TRBJ2-1; D is uncertain. The V and J ends lost 3 bases and 0 bases respectively, with 9 bases between them. The germline CDR1 and CDR2 sequences are SQVTM and ANQGSEA. The length of the CDR3 is 14 residues. The CDR3 region has the DNA TGCAGCGTTGAGACCCCGAGCTCCTACAATGAGCAGTTCTTC. Translated, it gives CSVETPSSYNEQFF.

This clonotype occurred a few times. This rearrangement joins TRBV19 to TRBJ2-7, with D perhaps TRBD1 (6 bases). Looked up from germline, CDR1 is LNHDA and CDR2 is SQIVND (reference sequence). Trimming removed 7 bases at V and 2 bases at J, with 12 bases between. There are 13 residues in the CDR3. The CDR3 DNA follows: TGTGCCAGTATGGCAGGGGCGGCCTACGAGCAGTACTTC. It codes for CASMAGAAYEQYF. Filled out from reference TRBV19 and TRBJ2-7, the complete variable domain reads DGGITQSPKYLFRKEGQNVTLSCEQNLNHDAMYWYRQDPGQGLRLIYYSQIVNDFQKGDIAEGYSVSREKKESFPLTVTSAQKNPTAFYLCASMAGAAYEQYFGPGTRLTVT.

This clonotype was seen repeatedly, ten times or more. The genes are TRBV10-3 and TRBJ1-1; D not certain. CDR1 ENHRY and CDR2 SYGVKD come from the germline V gene. The CDR3 runs 14 residues. V was trimmed by 2 bases and J by 2 bases, leaving 9 bases between them. DNA of the CDR3: TGTGCCATCAGTGAGGGTCAAGTAAACACTGAAGCTTTCTTT. Protein: CAISEGQVNTEAFF.

This chain joins TRBV7-9 and TRBJ2-1, with a possible D match to TRBD1 (6 bases). Germline values: CDR1 SEHNR, CDR2 FQNEAQ (reference sequence). The V end lost 5 bases, the J end lost 4 bases, and 15 bases lay between the germline ends. The CDR3 loop spans 15 amino acids. CDR3 sequence (DNA): TGTGCCAGCAGCCTACAGGGAAGCCTTTACAATGAGCAGTTCTTC. Its protein product is CASSLQGSLYNEQFF.

The sample holds many counts of this clonotype. The chain combines TRBV6-2 or TRBV6-3 with TRBJ2-7; no clear D. Trimming shortened V by 5 bases and J by 0 bases, and 11 bases separated the two germline ends. Germline CDR1 is MNHEY and CDR2 is SVGEGT. The CDR3 is 14 amino acids. CDR3 amino acids: CASSTRTGSYEQYF. In DNA form, the CDR3 reads TGTGCCAGCAGTACCCGGACGGGCTCCTACGAGCAGTACTTC.

This clonotype was recorded at least ten times. The chain employs TRBV20-1 and TRBJ2-3; D remains ambiguous. The CDR3 is 12 residues long. CDR1 is DFQATT, CDR2 SNEGSKA, per germline (reference sequence). Trimming took off 5 bases at V and 1 base at J, with 7 bases between the two ends. The CDR3 DNA reads TGCAGTGCTCCTAGGGGCACAGATACGCAGTATTTT. Its protein product is CSAPRGTDTQYF.

The V gene is TRBV20-1, the J gene TRBJ2-7, with 9 bases aligning to TRBD1. Germline V gives CDR1 DFQATT, CDR2 SNEGSKA (reference sequence). The CDR3 is made up of 15 amino acids. V shed 0 bases and J 3 bases; nucleotides not matched to a gene: 6. CDR3 loop: CSARDPAGQGYEQYF. As DNA, the CDR3 is TGCAGTGCTAGAGATCCTGCGGGACAGGGCTACGAGCAGTACTTC.

This clonotype appeared many times. The V gene is TRBV7-2, the J gene TRBJ1-5; 8 positions match TRBD1. The germline V gene has CDR1 SGHTA and CDR2 FQGNSA. V was clipped by 2 bases and J by 6 bases; unmatched bases: 6. The CDR3 runs to 15 residues. CDR3 coding DNA: TGTGCCAGCAGCTTAAGGACAGGGAGTACTCAGCCCCAGCATTTT. Residues: CASSLRTGSTQPQHF.

The chain is built from TRBV20-1 and TRBJ1-5, with D possibly being TRBD1 (6 bases). Trimming removed 0 bases from V and 6 bases from J, with 15 bases in between. The CDR3 contains 15 residues. CDR1 DFQATT and CDR2 SNEGSKA come from the germline V gene (reference sequence). CDR3 protein: CSARETPGESQPQHF. In DNA form, the CDR3 reads TGCAGTGCTAGAGAAACTCCAGGGGAGAGTCAGCCCCAGCATTTT.